One sample yielded the 5 T cell receptor beta chains listed below, sequenced in a study of identical twins. Each CDR3 protein gets one entry after TCRdb re-called the 5' RACE reads with MiXCR. The sample carries under 300,000 distinct CDR3 sequences, around 6.5% recorded once. These data were likewise used in another study, on T cells expressing NK-cell markers.

The sequencing sample was made of CD8+ T cells sorted from blood. The receptors come from a woman aged 18 to 35 in good health.

CDR3 loop: CASTSTDFYEQYF. The CDR3 DNA sequence: TGTGCCAGCACCTCGACAGATTTTTACGAGCAGTACTTC. The chain employs TRBV6-1 and TRBJ2-7; the D gene is possibly TRBD1 (5 bases). Trimming stripped 7 bases from V and 4 bases from J, with 14 bases between. Germline loops: CDR1 MNHNS, CDR2 SASEGT. CDR3 length: 13 residues.

This clonotype was counted many times. This chain connects TRBV6-2 or TRBV6-3 to TRBJ2-1, with 7 bases fitting TRBD1. The CDR3 has 15 amino acids. V shed 0 bases and J 8 bases; nucleotides not matched to a gene: 7. Germline lookup yields CDR1 MNHEY and CDR2 SVGEGT. The CDR3 sequence: CASSYSSDRAYEQFF. The DNA for the CDR3 is TGTGCCAGCAGTTACTCGAGTGACAGGGCCTATGAGCAGTTCTTC.

This clonotype was picked up many times. This chain uses TRBV27 with TRBJ1-5; possibly TRBD1 for D (5 bases). Trimming stripped 6 bases from V and 5 bases from J, with 17 bases between. Germline CDR1 is MNHEY and CDR2 is SMNVEV (reference sequence). CDR3 size: 15 residues. The CDR3 DNA reads TGTGCCAGCAGCCCCTTCGGGGGAGTTTATCAGCCCCAGCATTTT. Amino acids: CASSPFGGVYQPQHF.

The chain combines TRBV4-1 with TRBJ2-2; no reliable D call. The CDR3 is 12 amino acids. V was shortened by 1 base and J by 6 bases, with 3 bases between the two germline ends. Germline V lookup: CDR1 MGHRA, CDR2 YSYEKL. CDR3 sequence reads: CASSQVAGELFF. CDR3 nucleotides: TGCGCCAGCAGCCAAGTGGCCGGGGAGCTGTTTTTT.

This rearrangement joins TRBV27 to TRBJ1-2, with D hard to call. The CDR3 is made up of 13 amino acids. Looked up from germline, CDR1 is MNHEY and CDR2 is SMNVEV (reference sequence). Deletions cut 2 bases from V and 5 bases from J, with 9 bases between. CDR3 sequence: CASSLTATYGYTF. DNA of the CDR3: TGTGCCAGCAGTTTAACCGCCACGTATGGCTACACCTTC.